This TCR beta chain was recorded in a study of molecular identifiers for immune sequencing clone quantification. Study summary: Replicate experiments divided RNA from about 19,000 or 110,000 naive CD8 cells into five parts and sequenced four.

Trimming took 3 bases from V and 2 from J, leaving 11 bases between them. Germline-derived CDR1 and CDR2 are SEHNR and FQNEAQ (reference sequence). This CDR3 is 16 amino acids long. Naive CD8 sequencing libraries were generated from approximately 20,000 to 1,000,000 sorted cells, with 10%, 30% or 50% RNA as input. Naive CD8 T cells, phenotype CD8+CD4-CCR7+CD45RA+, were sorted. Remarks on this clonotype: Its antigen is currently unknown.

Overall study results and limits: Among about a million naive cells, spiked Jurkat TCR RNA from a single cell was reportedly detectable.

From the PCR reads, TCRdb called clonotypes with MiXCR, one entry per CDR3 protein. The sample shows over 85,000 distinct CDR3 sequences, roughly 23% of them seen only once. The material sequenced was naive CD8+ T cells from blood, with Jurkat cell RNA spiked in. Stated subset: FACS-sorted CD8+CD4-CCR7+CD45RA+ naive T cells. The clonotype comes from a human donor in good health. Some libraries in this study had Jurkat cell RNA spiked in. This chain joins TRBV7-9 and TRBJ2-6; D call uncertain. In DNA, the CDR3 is TGTGCCAGCAGCTTGTTAGTACGCCCTGGGGCCAACGTCCTGACTTTC. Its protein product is CASSLLVRPGANVLTF.